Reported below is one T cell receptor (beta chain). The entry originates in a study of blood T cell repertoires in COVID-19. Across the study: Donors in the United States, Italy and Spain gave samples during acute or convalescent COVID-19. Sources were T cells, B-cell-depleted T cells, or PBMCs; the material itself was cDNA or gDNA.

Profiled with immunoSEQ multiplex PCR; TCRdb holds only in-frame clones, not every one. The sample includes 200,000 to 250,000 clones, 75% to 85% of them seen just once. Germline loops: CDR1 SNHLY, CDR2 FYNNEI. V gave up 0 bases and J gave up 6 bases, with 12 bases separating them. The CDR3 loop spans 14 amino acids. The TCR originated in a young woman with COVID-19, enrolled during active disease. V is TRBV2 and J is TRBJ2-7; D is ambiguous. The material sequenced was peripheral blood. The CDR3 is CASSEAILVAEQYF. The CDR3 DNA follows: TGTGCCAGCAGTGAAGCGATTTTAGTTGCCGAGCAGTACTTC.